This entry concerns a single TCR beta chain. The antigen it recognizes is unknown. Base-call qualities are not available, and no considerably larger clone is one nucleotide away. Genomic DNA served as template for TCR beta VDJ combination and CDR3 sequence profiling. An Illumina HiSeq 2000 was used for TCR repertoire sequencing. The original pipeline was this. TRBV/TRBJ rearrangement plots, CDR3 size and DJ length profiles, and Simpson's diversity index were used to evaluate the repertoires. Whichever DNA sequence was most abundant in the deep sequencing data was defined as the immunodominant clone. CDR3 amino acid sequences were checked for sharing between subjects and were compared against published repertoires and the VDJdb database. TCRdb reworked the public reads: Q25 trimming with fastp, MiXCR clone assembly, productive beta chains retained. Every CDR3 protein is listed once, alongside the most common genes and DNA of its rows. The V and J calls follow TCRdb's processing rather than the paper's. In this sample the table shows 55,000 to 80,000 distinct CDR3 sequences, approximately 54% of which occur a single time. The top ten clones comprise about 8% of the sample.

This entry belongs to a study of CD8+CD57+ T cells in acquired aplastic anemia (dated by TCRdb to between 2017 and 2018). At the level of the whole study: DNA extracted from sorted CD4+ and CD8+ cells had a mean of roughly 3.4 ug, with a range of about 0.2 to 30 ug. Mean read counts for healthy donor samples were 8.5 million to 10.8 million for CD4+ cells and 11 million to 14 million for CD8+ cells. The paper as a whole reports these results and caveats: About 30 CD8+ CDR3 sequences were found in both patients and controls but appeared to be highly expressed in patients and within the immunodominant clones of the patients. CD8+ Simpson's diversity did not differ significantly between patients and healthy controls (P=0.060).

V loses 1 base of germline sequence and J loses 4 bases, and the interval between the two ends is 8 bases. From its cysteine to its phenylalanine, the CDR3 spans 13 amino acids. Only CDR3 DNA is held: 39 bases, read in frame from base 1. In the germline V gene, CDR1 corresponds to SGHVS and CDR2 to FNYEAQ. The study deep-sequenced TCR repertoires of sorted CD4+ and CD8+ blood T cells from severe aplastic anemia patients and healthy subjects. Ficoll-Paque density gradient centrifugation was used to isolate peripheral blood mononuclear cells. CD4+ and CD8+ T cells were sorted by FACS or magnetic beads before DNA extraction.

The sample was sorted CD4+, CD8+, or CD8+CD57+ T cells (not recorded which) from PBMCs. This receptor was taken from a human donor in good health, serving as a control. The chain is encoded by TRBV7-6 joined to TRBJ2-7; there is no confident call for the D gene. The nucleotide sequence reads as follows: TGTGCCAGCAGCTTAGGCGCAGATTACGAGCAGTACTTC. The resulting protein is CASSLGADYEQYF.